The T cell receptor beta chain under discussion was sequenced for a study of cytomegalovirus exposure and HLA in healthy donors. Deletions cut 1 base from V and 4 bases from J, with 14 bases between. This CDR3 spans 16 amino acids. Germline V CDR1 and CDR2: SGHTA, FQGNSA. The study's findings and limits: Common viral pathogens (according to a later analysis) appeared linked to several of the most significant clusters.

Primers for the PCR totalled 60 Vbeta and 13 Jbeta. The repertoire was sequenced with immunoSEQ multiplex PCR; TCRdb's copy has only in-frame clones and lacks some. The sample yields approximately 130,000 clones, 70% to 90% seen once. For this clone: Its antigen is not known.

This chain joins TRBV7-2 and TRBJ2-1; no firm D call. Specimen: PBMCs. This TCR was recovered from a man aged 35-49 years in good health and CMV-seronegative. The CDR3 loop is CASSLDLVGSYNEQFF. In nucleotides, the CDR3 is TGTGCCAGCAGCTTAGACCTAGTCGGCTCATACAATGAGCAGTTCTTC.